Sequencing of this T cell receptor beta chain was carried out in a study of T-cell reconstitution after alpha-beta-depleted transplantation in children. In regard to this clonotype: No antigen is known for it.

It was with unique molecular identifiers that the TCRbeta library was prepared. TCRdb re-called the PCR reads with MiXCR, one entry per CDR3 protein. Here the sample spans about 8,400 distinct CDR3 sequences, under 20% being singletons. From germline, CDR1 is SGHKS and CDR2 YYEKEE (reference sequence). Trimming at V came to 3 bases and at J to 3 bases, leaving 21 bases not matched to a gene. This CDR3 has 20 residues. Regarding the study as a whole: By about two months after transplant, alpha-beta T cells reportedly arose from several hundred graft clones that had expanded.

Sequences were derived from PBMCs, mostly from graft donor cells, sampled 60 days after TCRalphabeta/CD19-depleted stem cell transplant. This clonotype was obtained from a girl under two years old who had a stem cell transplant for combined immunodeficiency, so the T cells may come from the graft donor. The chain links TRBV5-5 to TRBJ2-7; TRBD1 agrees at 10 bases. This CDR3 is CASSSGTIDRGHFWDYEQYF. CDR3 coding DNA: TGTGCCAGCAGCTCTGGAACGATCGACAGGGGGCACTTTTGGGACTACGAGCAGTACTTC.